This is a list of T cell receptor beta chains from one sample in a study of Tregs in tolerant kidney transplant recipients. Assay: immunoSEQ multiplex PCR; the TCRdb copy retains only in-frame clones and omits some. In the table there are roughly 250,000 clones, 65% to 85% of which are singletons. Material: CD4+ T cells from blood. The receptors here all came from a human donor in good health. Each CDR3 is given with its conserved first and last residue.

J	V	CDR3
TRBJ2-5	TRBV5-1	CASRAQGAQETQYF
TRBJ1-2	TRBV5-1	CASSLQGSHGYTF
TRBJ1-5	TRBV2	CASSETSLDQPQHF
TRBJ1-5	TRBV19	CASTPGVRQPQHF
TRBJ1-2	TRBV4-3	CASSLQDVNYGYTF
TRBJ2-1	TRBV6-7	CASSYHSYNEQFF
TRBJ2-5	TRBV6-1	CASSESSPTYETQYF
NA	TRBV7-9	CASSKAGTGYEQYF
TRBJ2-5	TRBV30	CAWSFIQETQYF
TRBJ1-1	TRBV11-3	CASSLEGQGEAFF
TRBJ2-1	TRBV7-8	CASSLAGLRTPYNEQFF
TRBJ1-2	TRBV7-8	CASSLRASRVGYGYTF
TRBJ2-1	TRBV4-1	CASSPQRGDNEQFF
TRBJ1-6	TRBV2	CASSTSWGLRNSPLHF
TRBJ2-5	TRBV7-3	CASRQTGALQETQYF
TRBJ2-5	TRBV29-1	CSVDGGILKETQYF
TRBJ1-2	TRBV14	CASSQEFPVTAYGYTF
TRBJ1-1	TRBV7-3	CASSLTVSEAFF
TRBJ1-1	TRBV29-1	CSVPGQKNTEAFF
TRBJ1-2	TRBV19	CASSILQATGYTF
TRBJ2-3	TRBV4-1	CASSREAGGKDTQYF
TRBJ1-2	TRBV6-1	CASSGRGEDGYTF
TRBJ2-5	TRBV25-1	CASSDRGTSLGETQYF
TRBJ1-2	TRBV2	CASSTGMLGYTF
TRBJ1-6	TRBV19	CAIGTGGRNSPLHF
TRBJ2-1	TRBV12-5	CASATGRYRGGNEQFF
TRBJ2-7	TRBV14	CASSPGNLAGADHEQYF